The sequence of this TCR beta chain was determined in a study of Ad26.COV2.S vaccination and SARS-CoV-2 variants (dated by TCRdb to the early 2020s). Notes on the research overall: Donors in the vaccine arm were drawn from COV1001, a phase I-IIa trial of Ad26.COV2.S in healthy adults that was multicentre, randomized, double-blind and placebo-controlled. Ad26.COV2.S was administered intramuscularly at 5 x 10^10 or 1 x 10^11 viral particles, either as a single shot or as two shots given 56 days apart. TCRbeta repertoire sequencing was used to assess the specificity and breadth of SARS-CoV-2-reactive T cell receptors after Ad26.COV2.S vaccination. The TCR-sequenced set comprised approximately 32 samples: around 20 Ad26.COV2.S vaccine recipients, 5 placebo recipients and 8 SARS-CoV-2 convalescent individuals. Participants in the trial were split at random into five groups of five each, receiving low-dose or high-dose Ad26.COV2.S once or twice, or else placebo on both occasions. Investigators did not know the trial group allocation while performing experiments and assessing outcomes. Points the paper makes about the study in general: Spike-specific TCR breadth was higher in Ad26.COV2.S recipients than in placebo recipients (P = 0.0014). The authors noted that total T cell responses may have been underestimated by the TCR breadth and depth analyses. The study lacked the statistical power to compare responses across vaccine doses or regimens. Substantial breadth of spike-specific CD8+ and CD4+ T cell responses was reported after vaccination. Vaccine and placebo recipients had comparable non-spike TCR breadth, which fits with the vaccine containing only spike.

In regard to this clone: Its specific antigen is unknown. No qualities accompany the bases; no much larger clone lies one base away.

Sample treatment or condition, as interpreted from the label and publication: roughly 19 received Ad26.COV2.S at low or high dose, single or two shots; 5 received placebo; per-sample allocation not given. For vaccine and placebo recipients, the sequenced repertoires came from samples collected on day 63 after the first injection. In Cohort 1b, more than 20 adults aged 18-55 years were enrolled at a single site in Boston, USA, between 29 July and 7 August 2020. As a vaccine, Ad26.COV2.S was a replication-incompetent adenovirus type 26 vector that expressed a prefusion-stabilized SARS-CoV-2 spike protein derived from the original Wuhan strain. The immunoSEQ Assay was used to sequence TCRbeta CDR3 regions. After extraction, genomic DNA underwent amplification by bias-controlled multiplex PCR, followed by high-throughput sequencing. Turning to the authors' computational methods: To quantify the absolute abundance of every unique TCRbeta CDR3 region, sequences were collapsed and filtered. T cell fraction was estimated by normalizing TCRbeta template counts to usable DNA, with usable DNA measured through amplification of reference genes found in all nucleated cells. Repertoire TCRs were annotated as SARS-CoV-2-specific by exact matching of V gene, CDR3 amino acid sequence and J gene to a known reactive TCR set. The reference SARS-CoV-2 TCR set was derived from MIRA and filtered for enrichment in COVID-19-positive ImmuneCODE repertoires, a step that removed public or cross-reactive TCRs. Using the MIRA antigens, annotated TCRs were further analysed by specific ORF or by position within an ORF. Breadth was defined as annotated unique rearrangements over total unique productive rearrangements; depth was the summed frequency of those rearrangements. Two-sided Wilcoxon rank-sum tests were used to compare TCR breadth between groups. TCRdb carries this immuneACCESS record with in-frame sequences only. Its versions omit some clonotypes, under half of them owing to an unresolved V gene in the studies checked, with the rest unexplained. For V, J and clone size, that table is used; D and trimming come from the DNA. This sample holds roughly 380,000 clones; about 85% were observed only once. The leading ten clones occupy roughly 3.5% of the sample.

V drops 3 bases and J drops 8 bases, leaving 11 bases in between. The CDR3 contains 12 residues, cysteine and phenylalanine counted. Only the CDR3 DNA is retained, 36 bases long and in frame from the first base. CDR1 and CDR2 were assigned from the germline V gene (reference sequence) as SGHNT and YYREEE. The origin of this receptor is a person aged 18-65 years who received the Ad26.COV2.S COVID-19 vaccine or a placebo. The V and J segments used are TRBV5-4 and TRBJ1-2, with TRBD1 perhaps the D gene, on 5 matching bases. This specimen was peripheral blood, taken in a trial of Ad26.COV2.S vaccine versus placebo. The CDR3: CASSSLRDGYTF. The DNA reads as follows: TGTGCCAGCAGCTCCCTCAGGGACGGCTACACCTTC.